This passage covers 22 T cell receptor beta chains from one sample sequenced in a study of shared clonotypes between healthy human individuals. Produced via immunoSEQ multiplex PCR; TCRdb's table is partial and in-frame only. The data hold under 1,900,000 clones, with 97% to 99% observed a single time. Source material: naive CD4+ T cells sorted from blood. This sample's subset: CD45RA+ positively selected. The receptors derive from a man aged 25-45 years in good health.

The chain uses TRBV5-4 and TRBJ2-7; D is undetermined. The CDR3 is 14 amino acids. CDR1 is SGHNT and CDR2 is YYREEE in the germline V gene (reference sequence). V lost 5 bases and J lost 3, with 15 bases in between. The DNA of the CDR3 is TGTGCCAGCAGTACCTGGGGATACAGCTACGAGCAGTACTTC. It encodes CASSTWGYSYEQYF.

V usage is TRBV7-8 and J usage is TRBJ2-7; no firm D call. CDR3 length: 11 amino acids. Looked up from germline, CDR1 is SGHVS and CDR2 is FQNEAQ. V lost 4 bases to trimming and J lost 9 bases, with 10 bases between them. The CDR3, as DNA: TGTGCCAGCAGCTCCGTAACCGGGCAGTACTTC. Its translation: CASSSVTGQYF.

This clone was seen just once. The rearrangement links TRBV5-4 to TRBJ1-1; TRBD1 aligns across 9 bases. This CDR3 has 15 amino acids. The V segment lost 3 bases and the J segment 1 base; nucleotides outside the gene matches: 4. CDR1 and CDR2 (germline): SGHNT, YYREEE (reference sequence). In DNA form, the CDR3 reads TGTGCCAGCAGCTATACAGGGGGCTCGAACACTGAAGCTTTCTTT. Protein sequence: CASSYTGGSNTEAFF.

The chain joins TRBV5-5 to TRBJ2-6; the match to TRBD1 covers 11 bases. There are 16 residues in the CDR3. V was clipped by 5 bases and J by 2 bases; unmatched bases: 3. Germline CDR1 is SGHKS and CDR2 is YYEKEE (reference sequence). The CDR3: CASRGQGVPGANVLTF. In DNA form, the CDR3 reads TGTGCCAGCAGGGGACAGGGGGTCCCTGGGGCCAACGTCCTGACTTTC. The whole variable domain, remainder taken from reference TRBV5-5 and TRBJ2-6, is DAGVTQSPTHLIKTRGQQVTLRCSPISGHKSVSWYQQVLGQGPQFIFQYYEKEERGRGNFPDRFSARQFPNYSSELNVNALLLGDSALYLCASRGQGVPGANVLTFGAGSRLTVL.

This chain uses TRBV29-1 with TRBJ2-7, with a weak D call TRBD2 (5 bases). V lost 6 bases to trimming and J lost 2 bases, with 14 bases between them. This CDR3 has 13 residues. Germline CDR1 SQVTM, CDR2 ANQGSEA. The CDR3 coding sequence is TGCAGCGTCGCAACGGGATGGGCCTACGAGCAGTACTTC. Protein sequence: CSVATGWAYEQYF.

V gene TRBV7-9 combines with J gene TRBJ2-1, with TRBD2 as a possible D gene (5 bases). CDR1 and CDR2 from the germline V gene are SEHNR and FQNEAQ (reference sequence). V lost 6 bases and J 1 base, leaving 13 bases between the germline ends. CDR3 length: 15 residues. CDR3 sequence: CASRPGVRSYNEQFF. The CDR3 region has the DNA TGTGCCAGCAGGCCCGGGGTTAGATCCTACAATGAGCAGTTCTTC.

The gene calls are TRBV2 and TRBJ1-2; D is unresolved. This CDR3 is 13 amino acids long. V was trimmed by 6 bases and J by 0 bases, leaving 8 bases between them. The germline gives CDR1 SNHLY, CDR2 FYNNEI. The CDR3 loop reads CASRTDSNYGYTF. The CDR3 DNA follows: TGTGCCAGCAGAACAGACTCTAACTATGGCTACACCTTC. The whole variable domain, remainder taken from reference TRBV2 and TRBJ1-2, is EPEVTQTPSHQVTQMGQEVILRCVPISNHLYFYWYRQILGQKVEFLVSFYNNEISEKSEIFDDQFSVERPDGSNFTLKIRSTKLEDSAMYFCASRTDSNYGYTFGSGTRLTVV.

About this clone: Distinct nucleotide sequences in the sample also encode this CDR3. The chain employs TRBV9 and TRBJ2-2; D is possibly TRBD1 (6 bases). The CDR3 contains 14 residues. The V end was cut by 6 bases, the J end by 2 bases, with 11 bases between. Germline V gene data show CDR1 as SGDLS and CDR2 as YYNGEE. The CDR3 region has the DNA TGTGCCAGCACCCGGACAGCAAACACCGGGGAGCTGTTTTTT. It is translated as CASTRTANTGELFF.

The chain has TRBV4-1 and TRBJ2-5; D is uncertain. V was trimmed by 6 bases and J by 0 bases, leaving 11 bases between them. CDR3 length: 14 amino acids. The germline gives CDR1 MGHRA, CDR2 YSYEKL. The CDR3 loop reads CASSGLPYQETQYF. In nucleotides, the CDR3 is TGCGCCAGCAGTGGCTTGCCGTACCAAGAGACCCAGTACTTC.

On this clone itself: Other DNA sequences in the same sample also yield this CDR3. The chain carries TRBV11-2 and TRBJ2-5; no reliable D call. This CDR3 spans 12 amino acids. Germline loops: CDR1 SGHAT, CDR2 FQNNGV. The V end lost 1 base, the J end lost 5 bases, and 5 bases lay between the germline ends. CDR3 DNA sequence: TGTGCCAGCAGCTTAGTTTTGGAGACCCAGTACTTC. The encoded protein is CASSLVLETQYF.

The chain joins TRBV7-2 to TRBJ2-2; D is ambiguous. The CDR3 has 16 amino acids. Trimming pared 1 base from V and 6 bases from J, leaving 15 bases between. Germline CDR1 SGHTA, CDR2 FQGNSA. The CDR3 DNA reads TGTGCCAGCAGCTTAGGGGTTGGAATAGGTCCCGGGGAGCTGTTTTTT. It translates to CASSLGVGIGPGELFF.

The chain employs TRBV28 and TRBJ2-1, with 11 nucleotides matching TRBD2. J was trimmed by 8 bases and V by 6 bases; bases with no gene match: 9. Per germline, CDR1 MDHEN and CDR2 SYDVKM. The CDR3 spans 15 residues. The CDR3 nucleotides are TGTGCCAGCAGATACGGGACTAGCGGCTTTGATGAGCAGTTCTTC. It specifies CASRYGTSGFDEQFF.

V usage is TRBV28 and J usage is TRBJ1-2, with TRBD1 identical over 11 bases. The CDR3 has 16 amino acids. The germline gives CDR1 MDHEN, CDR2 SYDVKM. Losses at the gene ends were 7 bases for V and 7 bases for J; bases not matched to a gene: 14. The CDR3 region is CASTRDRGGPRGGYTF. The CDR3 DNA reads TGTGCCAGCACGCGGGACAGGGGGGGCCCCCGGGGTGGCTACACCTTC.

This CDR3 reads CASSLKAGYGYTF. CDR3 nucleotide sequence: TGTGCCAGCAGTCTGAAGGCTGGCTATGGCTACACCTTC. The V call is TRBV2, the J call TRBJ1-2; no firm D call. V lost 5 bases and J 4 bases, leaving 11 bases between the germline ends. Germline assignment: CDR1 SNHLY and CDR2 FYNNEI. The CDR3 totals 13 residues.

This chain uses TRBV7-9 with TRBJ2-7; D remains unclear. The ends were cut back, 1 base at V and 9 bases at J, with 19 bases in the middle. There are 15 residues in the CDR3. Germline lookup yields CDR1 SEHNR and CDR2 FQNEAQ (reference sequence). In DNA, the CDR3 is TGTGCCAGCAGCTTAGAGACACAACCTACCCTCCGGCAGTACTTC. Protein product: CASSLETQPTLRQYF.

This chain connects TRBV2 to TRBJ2-7; D is uncertain. The CDR3 length is 12 residues. Germline CDR1 reads SNHLY; CDR2 reads FYNNEI. V was cut by 3 bases and J by 3 bases, with 6 bases left in between. CDR3 coding DNA: TGTGCCAGCAGTGAGAACGGCTACGAGCAGTACTTC. Translation: CASSENGYEQYF.

V usage is TRBV29-1 and J usage is TRBJ2-7; D is unclear. This CDR3 contains 13 residues. Trimming removed 4 bases at V and 0 bases at J, with 10 bases between. Per the germline V gene, CDR1 is SQVTM and CDR2 is ANQGSEA. DNA of the CDR3: TGCAGCGTTGCGAACCGAATCTCCTACGAGCAGTACTTC. It is translated as CSVANRISYEQYF.

This clone was found once. The chain is built from TRBV9 and TRBJ1-1; no clear D gene. V was shortened by 3 bases and J by 2 bases, with 8 bases between the two germline ends. The CDR3 length is 13 residues. Germline CDR1 is SGDLS and CDR2 is YYNGEE. The CDR3 spells CASSETVNTEAFF. The CDR3 DNA reads as TGTGCCAGCAGCGAAACAGTTAACACTGAAGCTTTCTTT.

The gene calls are TRBV5-4 and TRBJ2-7, with TRBD1 matching 9 bases. V gave up 4 bases and J gave up 5 bases; unmatched junction bases: 10. The CDR3 has 15 amino acids. Germline CDR1 reads SGHNT; CDR2 reads YYREEE (reference sequence). This CDR3 reads CASSKPGQGEHEQYF. Written as DNA, the CDR3 is TGTGCCAGCAGCAAACCGGGACAGGGAGAGCACGAGCAGTACTTC.

The CDR3 spells CASSTGTGPRKQYF. Written as DNA, the CDR3 is TGTGCCAGCAGCACCGGGACAGGGCCTAGGAAGCAGTACTTC. The rearrangement joins TRBV5-4 to TRBJ2-7; the match to TRBD1 covers 9 bases. The V gene end was trimmed by 4 bases and the J gene end by 8 bases; junction bases not matched to a gene: 10. CDR3 size: 14 residues. Germline V gene data show CDR1 as SGHNT and CDR2 as YYREEE (reference sequence).

The V and J genes are TRBV27 and TRBJ2-7, with 10 positions matching TRBD2. The length of the CDR3 is 14 residues. The V and J ends lost 5 bases and 2 bases, in that order; junction bases with no gene match: 3. Germline loops: CDR1 MNHEY, CDR2 SMNVEV (reference sequence). The CDR3 protein is CASSKSGRAYEQYF. The CDR3 DNA reads as TGTGCCAGCAGTAAGAGCGGGAGGGCCTACGAGCAGTACTTC.

CDR3 in DNA: TGTGCCAGCAGCTTAGCGGCTAGCGATACAGATACGCAGTATTTT. This gives the protein CASSLAASDTDTQYF. The chain joins TRBV7-3 to TRBJ2-3, with D perhaps matching TRBD2 (6 bases). The CDR3 extends over 15 amino acids. Per germline, CDR1 SGHTA and CDR2 FQGTGA. V lost 2 bases to trimming and J lost 3 bases, with 12 bases between them.